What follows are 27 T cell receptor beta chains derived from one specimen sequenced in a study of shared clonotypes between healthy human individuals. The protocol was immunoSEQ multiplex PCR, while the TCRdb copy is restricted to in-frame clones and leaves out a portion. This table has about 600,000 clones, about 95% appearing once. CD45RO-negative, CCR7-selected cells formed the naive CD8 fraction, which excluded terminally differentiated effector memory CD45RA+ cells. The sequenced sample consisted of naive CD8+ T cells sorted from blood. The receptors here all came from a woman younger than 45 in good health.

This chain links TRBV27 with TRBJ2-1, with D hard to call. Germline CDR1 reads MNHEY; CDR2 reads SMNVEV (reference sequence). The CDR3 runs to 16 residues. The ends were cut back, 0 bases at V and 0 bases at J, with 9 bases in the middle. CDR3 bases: TGTGCCAGCAGTTTATCGATCGTCTTCTCCTACAATGAGCAGTTCTTC. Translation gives CASSLSIVFSYNEQFF.

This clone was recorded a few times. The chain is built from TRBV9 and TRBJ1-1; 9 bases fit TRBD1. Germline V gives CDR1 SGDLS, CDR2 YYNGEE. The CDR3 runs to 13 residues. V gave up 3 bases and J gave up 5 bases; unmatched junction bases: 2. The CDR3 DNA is TGTGCCAGCAGCGCCGGACAGGGGACTGAAGCTTTCTTT. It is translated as CASSAGQGTEAFF.

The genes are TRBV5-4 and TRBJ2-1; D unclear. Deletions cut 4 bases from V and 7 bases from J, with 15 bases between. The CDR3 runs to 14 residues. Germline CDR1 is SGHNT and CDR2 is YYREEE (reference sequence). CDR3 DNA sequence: TGTGCCAGCAGCCGGCCGGGTGGGCCGAATGAGCAGTTCTTC. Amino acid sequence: CASSRPGGPNEQFF.

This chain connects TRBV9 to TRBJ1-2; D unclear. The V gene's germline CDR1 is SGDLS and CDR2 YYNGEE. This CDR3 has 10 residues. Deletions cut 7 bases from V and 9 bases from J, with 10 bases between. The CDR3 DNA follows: TGTGCCAGCTCCACGGATAGCTACACCTTC. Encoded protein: CASSTDSYTF.

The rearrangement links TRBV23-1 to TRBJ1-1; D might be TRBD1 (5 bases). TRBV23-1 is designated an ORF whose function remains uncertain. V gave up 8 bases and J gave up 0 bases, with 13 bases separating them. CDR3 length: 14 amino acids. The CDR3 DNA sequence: TGCGCCAGCCAACAGGCCTTTATGAACACTGAAGCTTTCTTT. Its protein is CASQQAFMNTEAFF.

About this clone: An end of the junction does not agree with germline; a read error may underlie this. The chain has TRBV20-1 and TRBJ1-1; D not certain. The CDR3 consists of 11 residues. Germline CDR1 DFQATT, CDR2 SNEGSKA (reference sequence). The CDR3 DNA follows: TGCAGTGCTGGAGAGATGGGTGAAGCTTTCTTT. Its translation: CSAGEMGEAFF.

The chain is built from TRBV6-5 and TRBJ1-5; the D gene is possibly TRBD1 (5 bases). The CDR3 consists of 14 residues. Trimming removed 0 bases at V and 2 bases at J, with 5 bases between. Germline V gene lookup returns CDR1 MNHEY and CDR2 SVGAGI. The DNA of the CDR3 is TGTGCCAGCAGTTACTCGGGGGGCAATCAGCCCCAGCATTTT. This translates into CASSYSGGNQPQHF.

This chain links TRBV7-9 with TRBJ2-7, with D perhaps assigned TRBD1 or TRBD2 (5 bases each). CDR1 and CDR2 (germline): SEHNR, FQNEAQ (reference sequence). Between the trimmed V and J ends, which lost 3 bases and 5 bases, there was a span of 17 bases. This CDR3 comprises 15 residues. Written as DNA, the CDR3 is TGTGCCAGCAGCTTCCGGGACGGGAATGACCACGAGCAGTACTTC. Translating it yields CASSFRDGNDHEQYF.

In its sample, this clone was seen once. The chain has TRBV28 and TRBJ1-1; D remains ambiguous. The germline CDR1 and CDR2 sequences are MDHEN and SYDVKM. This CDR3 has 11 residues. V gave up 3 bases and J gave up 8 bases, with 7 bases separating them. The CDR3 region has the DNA TGTGCCAGCAGTTTTCCTGGGGAAGCTTTCTTT. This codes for CASSFPGEAFF. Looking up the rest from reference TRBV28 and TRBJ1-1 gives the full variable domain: DVKVTQSSRYLVKRTGEKVFLECVQDMDHENMFWYRQDPGLGLRLIYFSYDVKMKEKGDIPEGYSVSREKKERFSLILESASTNQTSMYLCASSFPGEAFFGQGTRLTVV.

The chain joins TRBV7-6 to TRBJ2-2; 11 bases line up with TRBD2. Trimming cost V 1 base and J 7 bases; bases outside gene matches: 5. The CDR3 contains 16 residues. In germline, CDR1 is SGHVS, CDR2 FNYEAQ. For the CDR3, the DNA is TGTGCCAGCAGCTTAGGTAGCGGGAGGGCCGTCGGGGAGCTGTTTTTT. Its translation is CASSLGSGRAVGELFF.

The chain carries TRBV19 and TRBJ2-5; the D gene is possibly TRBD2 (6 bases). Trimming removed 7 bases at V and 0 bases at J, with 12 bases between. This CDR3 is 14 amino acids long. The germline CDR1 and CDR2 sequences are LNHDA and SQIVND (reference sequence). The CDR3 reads CASIGGEDQETQYF. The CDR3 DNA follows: TGTGCCAGTATCGGGGGAGAAGACCAAGAGACCCAGTACTTC.

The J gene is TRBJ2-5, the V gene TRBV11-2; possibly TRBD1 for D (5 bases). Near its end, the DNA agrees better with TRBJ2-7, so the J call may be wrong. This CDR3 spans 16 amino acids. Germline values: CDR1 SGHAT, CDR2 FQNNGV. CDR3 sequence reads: CASSLDWAGSVYEQYF. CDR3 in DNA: TGTGCCAGCAGCTTAGATTGGGCAGGGTCGGTCTACGAGCAGTACTTC.

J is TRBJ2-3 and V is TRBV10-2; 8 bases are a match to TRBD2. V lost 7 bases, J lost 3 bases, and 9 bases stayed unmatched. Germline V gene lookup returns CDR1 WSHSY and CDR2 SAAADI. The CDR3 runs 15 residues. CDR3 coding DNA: TGCGCCAGCATGACAGAGACTAGCGATACAGATACGCAGTATTTT. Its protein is CASMTETSDTDTQYF.

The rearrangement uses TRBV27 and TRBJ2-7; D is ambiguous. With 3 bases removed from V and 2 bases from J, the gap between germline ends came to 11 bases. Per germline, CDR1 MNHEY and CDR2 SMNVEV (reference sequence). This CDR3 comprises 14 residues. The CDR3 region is CASSFQFLAYEQYF. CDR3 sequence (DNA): TGTGCCAGCAGTTTCCAATTCCTAGCCTACGAGCAGTACTTC.

The CDR3 reads CASSQDRRLIMNTEAFF. CDR3 DNA: TGCGCCAGCAGCCAAGATCGGCGACTGATTATGAACACTGAAGCTTTCTTT. The chain carries TRBV4-1 and TRBJ1-1, with D hard to call. Germline CDR1 and CDR2: MGHRA and YSYEKL. V lost 0 bases and J 0 bases, leaving 14 bases between the germline ends. This CDR3 is built from 17 residues.

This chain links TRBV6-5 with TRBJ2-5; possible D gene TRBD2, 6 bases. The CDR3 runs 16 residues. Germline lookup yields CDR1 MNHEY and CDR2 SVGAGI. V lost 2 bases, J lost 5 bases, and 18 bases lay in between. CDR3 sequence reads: CASSYGAGQLPETQYF. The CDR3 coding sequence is TGTGCCAGCAGTTACGGGGCGGGGCAATTACCGGAGACCCAGTACTTC.

CDR3 region: CASSLEAGEGTYEQYF. The CDR3 region has the DNA TGTGCCAGCAGCTTAGAGGCCGGTGAAGGAACCTACGAGCAGTACTTC. The chain couples TRBV7-6 to TRBJ2-5; D unresolved. The J call is doubtful: the DNA matches TRBJ2-7 better. Germline V CDR1 and CDR2: SGHVS, FNYEAQ. The CDR3 spans 16 residues.

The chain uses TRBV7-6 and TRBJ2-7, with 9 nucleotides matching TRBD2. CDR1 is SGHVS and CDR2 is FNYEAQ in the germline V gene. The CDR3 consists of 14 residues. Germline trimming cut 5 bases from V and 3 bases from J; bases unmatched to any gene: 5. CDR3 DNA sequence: TGTGCCAGCAGCCCAATAGCGGGAGACTACGAGCAGTACTTC. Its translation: CASSPIAGDYEQYF.

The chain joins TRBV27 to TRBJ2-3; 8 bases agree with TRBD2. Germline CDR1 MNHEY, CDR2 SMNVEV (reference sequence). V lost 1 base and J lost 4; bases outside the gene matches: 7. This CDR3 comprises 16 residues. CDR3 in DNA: TGTGCCAGCAGTTTATGGGTAGCGGGAATTCCAGATACGCAGTATTTT. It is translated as CASSLWVAGIPDTQYF.

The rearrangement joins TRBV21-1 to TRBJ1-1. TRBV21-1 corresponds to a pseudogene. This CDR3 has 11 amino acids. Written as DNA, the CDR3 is TGTGCCAGCAGCTTCTGCCGTGGAGCTTTCTTT. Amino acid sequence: CASSFCRGAFF.

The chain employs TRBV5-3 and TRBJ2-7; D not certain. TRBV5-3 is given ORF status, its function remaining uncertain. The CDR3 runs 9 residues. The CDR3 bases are TGTGCTCTACCAGGCGAGCAGTACTTC. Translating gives CALPGEQYF.

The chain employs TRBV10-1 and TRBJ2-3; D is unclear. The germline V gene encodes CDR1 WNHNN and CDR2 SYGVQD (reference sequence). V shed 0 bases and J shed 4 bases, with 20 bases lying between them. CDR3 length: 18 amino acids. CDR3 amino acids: CASSESQSRSPGADTQYF. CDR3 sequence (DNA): TGCGCCAGCAGTGAGTCTCAGTCCCGGTCCCCTGGCGCAGATACGCAGTATTTT.

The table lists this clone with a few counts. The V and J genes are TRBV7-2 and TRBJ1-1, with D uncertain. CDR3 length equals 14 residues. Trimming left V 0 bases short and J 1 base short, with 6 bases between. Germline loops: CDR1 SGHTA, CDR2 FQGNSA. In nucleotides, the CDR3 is TGTGCCAGCAGCTTAGCATTGGAGAACACTGAAGCTTTCTTT. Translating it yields CASSLALENTEAFF.

The CDR3 region has the DNA TGTGCCAGCAGTTTATCAGGGGTTGGCTACGAGCAGTACTTC. Translation gives CASSLSGVGYEQYF. The rearrangement links TRBV27 to TRBJ2-7; TRBD1 might be the D (5 bases). Trimming took off 0 bases at V and 3 bases at J, with 9 bases between the two ends. Germline V gives CDR1 MNHEY, CDR2 SMNVEV (reference sequence). This CDR3 has 14 amino acids.

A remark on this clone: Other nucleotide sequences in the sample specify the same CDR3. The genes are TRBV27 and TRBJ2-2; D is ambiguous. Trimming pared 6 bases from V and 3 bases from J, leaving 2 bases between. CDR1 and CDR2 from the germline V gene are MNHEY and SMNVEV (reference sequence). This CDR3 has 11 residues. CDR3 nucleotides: TGTGCCAGCAGCCACACCGGGGAGCTGTTTTTT. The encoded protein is CASSHTGELFF.

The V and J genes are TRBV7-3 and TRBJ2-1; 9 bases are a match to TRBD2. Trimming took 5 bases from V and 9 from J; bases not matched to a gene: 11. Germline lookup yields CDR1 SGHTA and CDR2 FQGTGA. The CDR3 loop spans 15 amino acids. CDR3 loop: CASSLSVAGVVEQFF. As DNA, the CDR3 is TGTGCCAGCAGCCTCTCCGTAGCGGGAGTTGTTGAGCAGTTCTTC.

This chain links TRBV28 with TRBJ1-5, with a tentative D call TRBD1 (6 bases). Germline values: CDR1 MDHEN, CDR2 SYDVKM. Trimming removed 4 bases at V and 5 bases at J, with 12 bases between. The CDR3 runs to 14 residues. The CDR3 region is CASSSGQFYQPQHF. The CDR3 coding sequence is TGTGCCAGCAGTTCGGGACAATTTTATCAGCCCCAGCATTTT.